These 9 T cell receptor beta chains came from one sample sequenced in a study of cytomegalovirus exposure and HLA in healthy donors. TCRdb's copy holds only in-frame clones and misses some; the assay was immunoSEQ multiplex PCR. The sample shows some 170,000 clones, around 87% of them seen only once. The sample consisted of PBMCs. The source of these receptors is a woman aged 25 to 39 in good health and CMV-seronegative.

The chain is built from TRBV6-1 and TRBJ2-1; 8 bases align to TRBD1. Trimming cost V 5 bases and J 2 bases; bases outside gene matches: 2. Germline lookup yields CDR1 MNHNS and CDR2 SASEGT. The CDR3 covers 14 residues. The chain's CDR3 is CASSTDRAYNEQFF. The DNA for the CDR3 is TGTGCCAGCAGTACGGACAGGGCCTACAATGAGCAGTTCTTC.

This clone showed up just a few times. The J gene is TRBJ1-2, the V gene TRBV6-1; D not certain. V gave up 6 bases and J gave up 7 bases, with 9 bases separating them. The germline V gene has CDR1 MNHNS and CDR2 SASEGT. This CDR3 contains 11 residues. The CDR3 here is CASSPGFGYTF. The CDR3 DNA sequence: TGTGCCAGCAGCCCAGGATTTGGCTACACCTTC.

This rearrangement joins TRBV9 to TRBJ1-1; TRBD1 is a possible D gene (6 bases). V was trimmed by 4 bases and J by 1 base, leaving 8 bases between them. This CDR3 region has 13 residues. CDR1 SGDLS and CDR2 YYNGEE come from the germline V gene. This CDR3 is CASSLGANTEAFF. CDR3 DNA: TGTGCCAGCAGCCTGGGGGCGAACACTGAAGCTTTCTTT.

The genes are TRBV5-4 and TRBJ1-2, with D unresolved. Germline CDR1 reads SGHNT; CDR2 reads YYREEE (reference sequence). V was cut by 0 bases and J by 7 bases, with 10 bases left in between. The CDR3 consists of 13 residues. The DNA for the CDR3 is TGTGCCAGCAGCTTGGACGGGTCGGCTGGCTACACCTTC. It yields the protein CASSLDGSAGYTF.

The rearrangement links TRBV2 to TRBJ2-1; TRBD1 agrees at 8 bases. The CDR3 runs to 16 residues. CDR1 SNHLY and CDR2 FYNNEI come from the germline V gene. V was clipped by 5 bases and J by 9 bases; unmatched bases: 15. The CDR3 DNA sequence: TGTGCCAGCAGTACCCCGGGACAGGTTTGGTACCGTGAGCAGTTCTTC. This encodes CASSTPGQVWYREQFF.

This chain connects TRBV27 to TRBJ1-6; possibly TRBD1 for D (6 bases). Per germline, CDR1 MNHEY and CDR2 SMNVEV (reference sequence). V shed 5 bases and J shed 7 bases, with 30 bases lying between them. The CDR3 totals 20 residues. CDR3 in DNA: TGTGCCAGCAGTCCTCGCCAGACAGGTCGTCCCGATTCTAACAATTCACCCCTCCACTTT. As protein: CASSPRQTGRPDSNNSPLHF.

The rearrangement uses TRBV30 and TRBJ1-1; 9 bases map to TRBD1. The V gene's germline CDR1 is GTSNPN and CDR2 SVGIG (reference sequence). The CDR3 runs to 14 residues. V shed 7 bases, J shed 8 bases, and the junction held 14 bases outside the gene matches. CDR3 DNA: TGTGCCTCGGACCGGGACAGGGAGTTTTACGAAGCTTTCTTT. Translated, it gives CASDRDREFYEAFF.

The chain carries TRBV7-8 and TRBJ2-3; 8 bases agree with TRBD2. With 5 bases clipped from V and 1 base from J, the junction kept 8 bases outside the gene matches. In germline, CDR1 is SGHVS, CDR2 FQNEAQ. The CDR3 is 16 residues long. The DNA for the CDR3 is TGTGCCAGCAGCCAACGGGGGGGCATCGGCACAGATACGCAGTATTTT. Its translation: CASSQRGGIGTDTQYF.

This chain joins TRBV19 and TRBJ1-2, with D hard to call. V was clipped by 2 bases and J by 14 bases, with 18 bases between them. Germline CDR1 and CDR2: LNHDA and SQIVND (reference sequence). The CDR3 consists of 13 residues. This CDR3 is CASSINSPGFLTF. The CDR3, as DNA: TGTGCCAGTAGTATAAATTCTCCGGGGTTTTTGACCTTC.